This T cell receptor beta chain emerged from a study of CD8+ T cells in alopecia areata. Study-level background: The tofacitinib course ran for 6 to 18 months and was followed by 6 months off drug. Findings and limits, study-wide: Compared with normal scalp, lesional scalp had higher clonality and more expanded CD8+ clones. Scalp repertoires also include resident alphabeta T cells from normal skin.

Sequencing templates came from extracted RNA that was reverse transcribed into cDNA. This table comes from immunoSEQ multiplex PCR, and its TCRdb copy is limited to in-frame clones, with some not included. The data contain around 100,000 clones, 41% of them singletons. Per germline, CDR1 SGHVS and CDR2 FNYEAQ. V was pared by 4 bases and J by 3 bases, with 17 bases between. This CDR3 comprises 16 residues. Lesional scalp punch biopsies and peripheral blood were collected from alopecia areata patients. As to this clone: Its target is unknown.

The chain joins TRBV7-6 to TRBJ2-3, with D perhaps TRBD1 or TRBD2 (6 bases each). The source material was CD4+ T cells sorted from blood. The TCR originated in a human donor with alopecia areata. The DNA for the CDR3 is TGTGCCAGCAGCTCGAGGACACTAGGGGGGACAGATACGCAGTATTTT. It translates to CASSSRTLGGTDTQYF.